A selection of T cell receptor beta chains follows, all from one sample in a study of early T cells in non-severe SARS-CoV-2 infection. Each CDR3 protein is one row after TCRdb ran MiXCR on the 5' RACE reads. The data hold about 94,000 distinct CDR3 sequences, with about 12% observed a single time. Sequenced material: whole blood. The receptors originated from an adult who was a healthcare worker with PCR-confirmed SARS-CoV-2 infection or an uninfected control (not recorded which). The CDR3 runs from the conserved cysteine through the conserved F or W. Each record gives: J gene, V gene, D gene, clone size, CDR3 protein, CDR3 DNA. D genes are given only for firm matches. Rows give clone size only sometimes, using once, few, many, or a class for an expanded clone.

>TRBJ1-1|TRBV20-1|.|many
CSAGEVGGTGTAFF
TGCAGTGCGGGAGAGGTAGGGGGGACCGGGACAGCTTTCTTT
>TRBJ2-5|TRBV19|.|.
CASSGGPWETQYF
TGTGCCAGTAGTGGGGGCCCTTGGGAGACCCAGTACTTC
>TRBJ2-2|TRBV9|.|many
CASSPRTGELFF
TGTGCCAGCAGCCCTCGAACCGGGGAGCTGTTTTTT
>TRBJ1-4|TRBV29-1|.|few
CSVPPSGERMIGKLFF
TGCAGCGTCCCCCCGTCCGGGGAGCGGATGATCGGAAAACTGTTTTTT
>TRBJ2-3|TRBV20-1|TRBD1|many
CSASPGQGADTQYF
TGCAGTGCTAGTCCGGGACAGGGTGCAGATACGCAGTATTTT
>TRBJ1-5|TRBV6-5|.|few
CASSYSRPAWGNQPQHF
TGTGCCAGCAGTTACTCGAGACCAGCTTGGGGCAATCAGCCCCAGCATTTT
>TRBJ1-2|TRBV7-2|.|few
CASSPSWTAGGGGYTF
TGTGCCAGCAGCCCCTCCTGGACCGCCGGGGGAGGAGGCTACACCTTC
>TRBJ2-1|TRBV11-2|TRBD2|many
CASSLRFGGGNYNEQFF
TGTGCCAGCAGCTTAAGATTCGGCGGGGGTAACTACAATGAGCAGTTCTTC
>TRBJ1-2|TRBV10-2|.|.
CAHARSYGYTF
TGCGCCCATGCCAGGTCCTATGGCTACACCTTC
>TRBJ2-3|TRBV24-1|TRBD1|few
CATSEPGQGSTDTQYF
TGTGCCACCAGTGAACCGGGACAGGGCAGCACAGATACGCAGTATTTT
>TRBJ1-6|TRBV29-1|TRBD1|.
CSVLTGVNSPLHF
TGCAGCGTTCTGACAGGGGTTAATTCACCCCTCCACTTT
>TRBJ2-7|TRBV28|TRBD1|few
CASRTGTGGFEQYF
TGTGCCAGCAGGACCGGGACAGGGGGCTTCGAGCAGTACTTC
>TRBJ2-2|TRBV6-5|.|.
CATIPLGTRNTGELFF
TGTGCCACCATACCATTGGGGACACGGAACACCGGGGAGCTGTTTTTT
>TRBJ2-3|TRBV5-1|.|many
CASSLAGAGGDTQYF
TGCGCCAGCAGCTTGGCCGGGGCAGGTGGAGATACGCAGTATTTT
>TRBJ1-6|TRBV29-1|TRBD1|.
CSASRDRGSPLHF
TGCAGCGCTTCCCGGGACAGGGGGTCCCCCCTCCACTTT
>TRBJ2-6|TRBV4-1|.|many
CASSRTGSGANVLTF
TGCGCCAGCAGCCGCACAGGGTCCGGGGCCAACGTCCTGACTTTC
>TRBJ2-2|TRBV3-1|.|.
CASSARVTGELFF
TGTGCCAGCAGCGCGCGGGTCACCGGGGAGCTGTTTTTT
>TRBJ1-4|TRBV5-1|.|few
CASSVPTSTNEKLFF
TGCGCCAGCAGCGTCCCCACGTCAACTAATGAAAAACTGTTTTTT
>TRBJ2-3|TRBV3-1|TRBD1|.
CASSQRGQGVVDTQYF
TGTGCCAGCAGCCAACGGGGACAGGGGGTCGTAGATACGCAGTATTTT
>TRBJ2-3|TRBV2|.|few
CASSEMGPRGTQYF
TGTGCCAGCAGTGAAATGGGCCCCCGGGGTACGCAGTATTTT